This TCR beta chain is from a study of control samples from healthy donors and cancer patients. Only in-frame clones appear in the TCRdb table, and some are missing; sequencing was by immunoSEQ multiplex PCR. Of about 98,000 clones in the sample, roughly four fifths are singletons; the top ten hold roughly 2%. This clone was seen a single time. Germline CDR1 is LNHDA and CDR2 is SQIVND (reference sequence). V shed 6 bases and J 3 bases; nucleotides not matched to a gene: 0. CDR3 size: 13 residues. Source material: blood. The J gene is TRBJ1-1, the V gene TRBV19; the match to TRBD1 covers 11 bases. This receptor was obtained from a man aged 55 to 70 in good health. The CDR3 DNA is TGTGCCAGTAGGGGACAGGGGGACACTGAAGCTTTCTTT. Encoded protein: CASRGQGDTEAFF.